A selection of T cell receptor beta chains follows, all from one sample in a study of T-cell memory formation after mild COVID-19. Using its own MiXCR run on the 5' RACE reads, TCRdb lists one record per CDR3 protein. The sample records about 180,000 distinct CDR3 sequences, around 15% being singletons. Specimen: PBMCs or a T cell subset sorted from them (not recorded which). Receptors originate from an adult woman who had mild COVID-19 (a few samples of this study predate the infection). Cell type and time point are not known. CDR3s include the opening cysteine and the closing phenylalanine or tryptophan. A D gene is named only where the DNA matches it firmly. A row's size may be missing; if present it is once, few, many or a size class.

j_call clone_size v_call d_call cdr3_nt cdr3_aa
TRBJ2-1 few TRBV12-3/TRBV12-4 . TGTGCCAGCAGTTTACGGGGGAGAGAGGTCGGGTACAATGAGCAGTTCTTC CASSLRGREVGYNEQFF
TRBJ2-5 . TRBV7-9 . TGTGCCAGCAGTCCATCCCAGGGTATGCAAGAGACCCAGTACTTC CASSPSQGMQETQYF
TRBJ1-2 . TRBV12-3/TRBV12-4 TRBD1 TGTGCCAGCAGTTCTAGACAGGGTCTTGGCTACACCTTC CASSSRQGLGYTF
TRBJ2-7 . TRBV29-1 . TGCAGCTTCCGGGCCAACTCCTACGAGCAGTACTTC CSFRANSYEQYF
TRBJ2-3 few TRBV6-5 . TGTGCCAGCAGGGAAGGGAGACGCACAGATACGCAGTATTTT CASREGRRTDTQYF
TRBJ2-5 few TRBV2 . TGTGCCAGCAGTGTCCACGCACGCTACGGAGAGACCCAGTACTTC CASSVHARYGETQYF
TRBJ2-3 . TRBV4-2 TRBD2 TGTGCCAGCAGCCAGGAGCAAGGACTAGCGGGACGCACAGATACGCAGTATTTT CASSQEQGLAGRTDTQYF
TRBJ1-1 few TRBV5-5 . TGTGCCAGCAGCTTGTTGAGAGACACTGAAGCTTTCTTT CASSLLRDTEAFF
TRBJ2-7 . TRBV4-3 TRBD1 TGCGCCAGCAGCCAGGTCGGTACCGACAGGGGCGAGCAGTACTTC CASSQVGTDRGEQYF
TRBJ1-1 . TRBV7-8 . TGTGCCAGCAGCCCCCGGGAGGGGGTAGTCACTGAAGCTTTCTTT CASSPREGVVTEAFF
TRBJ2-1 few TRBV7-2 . TGTGCCAGCAGCTTTTGGGGGCCCCTGGTAAATGAGCAGTTCTTC CASSFWGPLVNEQFF
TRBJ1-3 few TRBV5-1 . TGCGCCAGCAGCTTGGATGGGACCGCTGGAAACACCATATATTTT CASSLDGTAGNTIYF
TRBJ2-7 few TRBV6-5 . TGTGCCAGCACTCCCCGGGGGGCAGGCACCTACGAGCAGTACTTC CASTPRGAGTYEQYF
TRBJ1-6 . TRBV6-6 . TGTGCCAGCAGTTACTCTGGGGAAGGAAGGTCACCCCTCCACTTT CASSYSGEGRSPLHF
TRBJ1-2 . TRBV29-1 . TGCAGCGTTGATGGAAGGTCTGGGGGCAACTATGGCTACACCTTC CSVDGRSGGNYGYTF
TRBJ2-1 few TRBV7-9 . TGTGCCAGCAGCCTCACCACGAGCTCCTACAATGAGCAGTTCTTC CASSLTTSSYNEQFF
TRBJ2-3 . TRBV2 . TGTGCCAGCAGCCTTTGGGTGGGGTCGGACGATACGCAGTATTTT CASSLWVGSDDTQYF
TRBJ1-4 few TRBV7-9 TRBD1 TGTGCCAGCAGCTTAGCGTCGGGACAGGGTGGTGAAAAACTGTTTTTT CASSLASGQGGEKLFF
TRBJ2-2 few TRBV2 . TGTGCCAGCAGTCCCCTACAAAACACCGGGGAGCTGTTTTTT CASSPLQNTGELFF
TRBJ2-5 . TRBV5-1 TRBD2 TGCGCCAGCAGCGGCGCGGGACTAGCCGGGGGGACCCAGTACTTC CASSGAGLAGGTQYF
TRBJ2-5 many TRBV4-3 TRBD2 TGCGCCAGCAGCCAGGAAACCGGGACTAGCCTCCAAGAGACCCAGTACTTC CASSQETGTSLQETQYF
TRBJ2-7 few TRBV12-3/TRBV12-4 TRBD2 TGTGCCAGCAGTTCACAGCGGGGGACTACCTACGAGCAGTACTTC CASSSQRGTTYEQYF
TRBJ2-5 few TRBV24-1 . TGTGCCACCAGTCAGGCGGGTGGGGAGACCCAGTACTTC CATSQAGGETQYF
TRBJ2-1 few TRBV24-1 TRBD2 TGTGCCACCAGTGTGGGTCTAGCGGGCTACAATGAGCAGTTCTTC CATSVGLAGYNEQFF
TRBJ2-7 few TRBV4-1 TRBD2 TGCGCCAGCAGCCAAGATCGAGGTAGCGGGGGCTTTGCCTACGAGCAGTACTTC CASSQDRGSGGFAYEQYF
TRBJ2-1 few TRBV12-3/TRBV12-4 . TGTGCCAGCGGTCAGGGGGGGGCCAATGAGCAGTTCTTC CASGQGGANEQFF
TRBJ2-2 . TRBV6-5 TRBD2 TGTGCCAGCAGACCGGGACTAGCGGGTTCCGGGGAGCTGTTTTTT CASRPGLAGSGELFF
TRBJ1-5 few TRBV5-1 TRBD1 TGCGCCAGCAGCTCGACAGGGGAAAATCAGCCCCAGCATTTT CASSSTGENQPQHF
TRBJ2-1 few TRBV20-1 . TGCAGTGCTCTAGGTGTCGTAACCCTCTCTTACAATGAGCAGTTCTTC CSALGVVTLSYNEQFF
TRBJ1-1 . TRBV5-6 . TGTGCCAGCAGCTTGCTCGACAGATGGGCTTTCTTT CASSLLDRWAFF
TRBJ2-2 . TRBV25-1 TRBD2 TGTGCCAGCAGTGAATCTTCGGGGGGGAACACCGGGGAGCTGTTTTTT CASSESSGGNTGELFF
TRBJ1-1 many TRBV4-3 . TGCGCCAGCAGCCAAGATGTTTGGGTTACTGAAGCTTTCTTT CASSQDVWVTEAFF
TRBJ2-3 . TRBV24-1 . TGTGCCACCAGTGATCCTGGAGAAGGCACAGATACGCAGTATTTT CATSDPGEGTDTQYF
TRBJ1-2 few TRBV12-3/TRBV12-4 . TGTGCCAGCAGTTTGCTAGGGGACGATGGCTACACCTTC CASSLLGDDGYTF
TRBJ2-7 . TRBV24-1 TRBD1 TGTGCCACCAGTGACTCAGGACAGGGGAATTTCTACGAGCAGTACTTC CATSDSGQGNFYEQYF
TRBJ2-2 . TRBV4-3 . TGCGCCAGCAGAATTTCCGAGGCGAACACCGGGGAGCTGTTTTTT CASRISEANTGELFF
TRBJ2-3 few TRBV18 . TGTGCCAGCGCGGACGGGAGTAACACAGATACGCAGTATTTT CASADGSNTDTQYF
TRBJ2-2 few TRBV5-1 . TGCGCCAGCGTGACGGGGGACACCGGGGAGCTGTTTTTT CASVTGDTGELFF
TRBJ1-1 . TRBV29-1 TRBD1 TGCAGCGTTTTCCTACAGGGGCCGCCAAGGACGGCGATCTTCGACACTGAAGCTTTCTTT CSVFLQGPPRTAIFDTEAFF
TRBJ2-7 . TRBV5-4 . TGTGCCAGCAGCTGGGGGAGCAACGAGCAGTACTTC CASSWGSNEQYF
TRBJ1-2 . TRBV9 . TGTGCCAGCAGCGTAGAGGCAGGATCGATCTATGGCTACACCTTC CASSVEAGSIYGYTF